These 5 T cell receptor beta chains share one sample of origin, sequenced in a study of blood T cell repertoires in COVID-19. Clones were sequenced by immunoSEQ multiplex PCR, and TCRdb holds only the in-frame ones, with some missing. Of around 86,000 clones detected, about 83% appear once; the ten largest clones hold around 27%. The specimen sequenced was peripheral blood. The origin of the receptors is an elderly woman with acute or convalescent COVID-19.

The chain carries TRBV12-1 and TRBJ2-1; TRBD2 was called by the table and not checked on the DNA. TRBV12-1 is a listed pseudogene. CDR3 length: 15 residues. The CDR3 coding sequence is TGTGCCAGCAGCTCTCCGGGACTAGCAGTCAATGAGCAGTTCTTC. This translates into CASSSPGLAVNEQFF.

The rearrangement joins TRBV10-3 to TRBJ1-5; weak D call: TRBD1 (6 bases). Deletions cut 6 bases from V and 2 bases from J, with 8 bases between. The CDR3 covers 13 residues. Germline assignment: CDR1 ENHRY and CDR2 SYGVKD. The CDR3 loop is CAISPGGNQPQHF. CDR3 nucleotides: TGTGCCATCAGCCCAGGGGGCAATCAGCCCCAGCATTTT.

In nucleotides, the CDR3 is TGTGCTAGTGCCAGGACAGGTAACACTGAAGCTTTCTTT. Translation: CASARTGNTEAFF. The chain has TRBV12-5 and TRBJ1-1, with 7 bases matching TRBD1. This CDR3 is built from 13 residues. The V and J ends lost 7 bases and 2 bases, in that order; junction bases with no gene match: 4. In germline, CDR1 is LGHNT, CDR2 FRNRAP.

The DNA of the CDR3 is TGTGCCAGCAGGTTAGACAGGGGCTACGAGCAGTACTTC. Protein sequence: CASRLDRGYEQYF. The V and J genes are TRBV5-5 and TRBJ2-7; 8 positions match TRBD1. Germline V gene lookup returns CDR1 SGHKS and CDR2 YYEKEE (reference sequence). Unmatched junction bases numbered 4, after V lost 5 bases and J lost 3 bases. The CDR3 totals 13 residues. The variable domain in full, completed from reference TRBV5-5 and TRBJ2-7, reads DAGVTQSPTHLIKTRGQQVTLRCSPISGHKSVSWYQQVLGQGPQFIFQYYEKEERGRGNFPDRFSARQFPNYSSELNVNALLLGDSALYLCASRLDRGYEQYFGPGTRLTVT.

The rearrangement joins TRBV3-1 (or the pseudogene TRBV3-2) to TRBJ1-1; no reliable D call. Germline lookup yields CDR1 LGHDT and CDR2 YNNKEL (reference sequence). V gave up 2 bases and J gave up 8 bases, with 9 bases separating them. CDR3 length: 12 residues. The CDR3 DNA reads TGTGCCAGCAGCCAATTACGGGGAGAAGCTTTCTTT. This translates into CASSQLRGEAFF.